Presented here are 29 T cell receptor beta chains from one specimen sequenced in a study of human T cells and chemical hapten exposure. The time point: pre-sensitization, week 0. Documented treatment: therapeutic diphenylcyclopropenone sensitization with weekly scalp DPC. Each CDR3 protein gets one entry after TCRdb re-called the RACE reads with MiXCR. The top ten clones hold 1.6% of a sample with 85,000 to 120,000 distinct CDR3 sequences, around 12% of them seen once. The sequencing used whole blood, collected in connection with sensitization to the hapten diphenylcyclopropenone (DPC). The origin of the receptors is a woman aged 45-65 years with alopecia areata. Some clones in this sample may be carry-over from other donors' samples.

This clonotype was counted a few times. J is TRBJ1-4 and V is TRBV11-2, with 9 nucleotides matching TRBD1. The germline V gene encodes CDR1 SGHAT and CDR2 FQNNGV. V lost 4 bases to trimming and J lost 4 bases; unmatched junction nucleotides: 4. There are 15 residues in the CDR3. The CDR3 is CASSSWTGVNEKLFF. The CDR3 nucleotides read TGTGCCAGCAGCTCCTGGACAGGGGTTAATGAAAAACTGTTTTTT. The variable domain in full, completed from reference TRBV11-2 and TRBJ1-4, reads EAGVAQSPRYKIIEKRQSVAFWCNPISGHATLYWYQQILGQGPKLLIQFQNNGVVDDSQLPKDRFSAERLKGVDSTLKIQPAKLEDSAVYLCASSSWTGVNEKLFFGSGTQLSVL.

This rearrangement joins TRBV12-3 or TRBV12-4 to TRBJ2-7, with D unresolved. The CDR3 is made up of 14 amino acids. Trimming pared 1 base from V and 5 bases from J, leaving 12 bases between. The CDR3 nucleotides read TGTGCCAGCAGTTTAGGACTCTCCCCAAACGAGCAGTACTTC. Encoded protein: CASSLGLSPNEQYF.

The V call is TRBV6-5, the J call TRBJ2-5; 7 bases line up with TRBD1. Trimming removed 4 bases from V and 3 bases from J; junction bases left unmatched: 2. Germline lookup yields CDR1 MNHEY and CDR2 SVGAGI. The CDR3 runs 13 residues. Here the CDR3 reads CASSSGQEETQYF. In nucleotides, the CDR3 is TGTGCCAGCAGTTCCGGACAGGAAGAGACCCAGTACTTC.

This clonotype was picked up a small number of times. The gene calls are TRBV6-6 and TRBJ1-6; TRBD1 might be the D (5 bases). This CDR3 has 15 residues. CDR1 MNHNY and CDR2 SVGAGI come from the germline V gene (reference sequence). V was trimmed by 6 bases and J by 7 bases, leaving 16 bases between them. CDR3 in amino acids: CASSPAQGLNSPLHF. CDR3 sequence (DNA): TGTGCCAGCAGCCCCGCGCAGGGCTTAAATTCACCCCTCCACTTT.

This clonotype has only a few counts. This chain connects TRBV6-6 to TRBJ1-6, with D tentatively TRBD1 (5 bases). V lost 0 bases, J lost 9 bases, and 12 bases lay in between. The V gene's germline CDR1 is MNHNY and CDR2 SVGAGI (reference sequence). This CDR3 has 15 amino acids. CDR3 amino acids: CASSYSIREGSPLHF. The DNA for the CDR3 is TGTGCCAGCAGTTACTCGATCAGGGAGGGTTCACCCCTCCACTTT.

Turning to this clonotype: A clone one base away is much larger, so this may be a read error. V is TRBV7-9 and J is TRBJ1-6, with 7 nucleotides matching TRBD1. V dropped 0 bases and J dropped 6; count of bases not matched to a gene: 5. The CDR3 is 16 residues long. CDR1 SEHNR and CDR2 FQNEAQ come from the germline V gene (reference sequence). The CDR3 nucleotides read TGTGCCAGCAGCTTAGCCAGGGGGGAAGCTAATTCACCCCTCCACTTT. This sequence encodes CASSLARGEANSPLHF.

J is TRBJ2-7 and V is TRBV6-6; 7 nucleotides align to TRBD1. Losses at the gene ends were 7 bases for V and 3 bases for J; bases not matched to a gene: 9. The length of the CDR3 is 14 residues. Per the germline V gene, CDR1 is MNHNY and CDR2 is SVGAGI (reference sequence). The CDR3 DNA reads as TGTGCCAGCACCCCCAGGGCAGGGGGCTACGAGCAGTACTTC. It specifies CASTPRAGGYEQYF.

The gene calls are TRBV10-2 and TRBJ2-7; no clear D gene. This CDR3 has 10 residues. Trimming took off 8 bases at V and 5 bases at J, with 7 bases between the two ends. Looked up from germline, CDR1 is WSHSY and CDR2 is SAAADI. CDR3 coding DNA: TGCGCCAGCGGGGATCACGAGCAGTACTTC. Its protein product is CASGDHEQYF.

In its sample, this clonotype was seen many times. The chain carries TRBV7-9 and TRBJ1-4; TRBD1 matches at 10 bases. The CDR3 has 17 residues. V shed 2 bases, J shed 5 bases, and the junction held 8 bases outside the gene matches. In germline, CDR1 is SEHNR, CDR2 FQNEAQ (reference sequence). DNA of the CDR3: TGTGCCAGCAGCTTATCCCGGGACAGGGGACGAAATGAAAAACTGTTTTTT. Translating it yields CASSLSRDRGRNEKLFF.

The rearrangement uses TRBV28 and TRBJ2-2; D is possibly TRBD1 (6 bases). The CDR3 is made up of 14 amino acids. Germline CDR1 MDHEN, CDR2 SYDVKM. The V end lost 10 bases, the J end lost 2 bases, and 14 bases lay between the germline ends. The CDR3 DNA sequence: TGTGCCACTCAACAGGGAACTAACACCGGGGAGCTGTTTTTT. It yields the protein CATQQGTNTGELFF.

The chain links TRBV4-2 to TRBJ2-1; 11 bases are shared with TRBD2. Germline V lookup: CDR1 LGHNA, CDR2 YNFKEQ. CDR3 length: 18 amino acids. The trim removed 1 base at V and 4 bases at J, leaving 9 bases unmatched. CDR3 residues: CASSQVGLAGGLYNEQFF. CDR3 DNA: TGTGCCAGCAGCCAAGTTGGGCTAGCGGGGGGCTTATACAATGAGCAGTTCTTC.

This clonotype turned up a few times. The chain links TRBV6-1 to TRBJ1-5; no clear D gene. This CDR3 comprises 16 residues. Trimming removed 1 base at V and 7 bases at J, with 17 bases between. Germline lookup yields CDR1 MNHNS and CDR2 SASEGT. The CDR3 protein is CASSEEGPVFGQPQHF. The CDR3 nucleotides are TGTGCCAGCAGTGAAGAAGGACCGGTCTTCGGACAGCCCCAGCATTTT.

This clonotype was seen more than once but under ten times. The chain combines TRBV21-1 with TRBJ1-5. TRBV21-1 has pseudogene status. CDR3 length: 16 residues. The CDR3: CASKERTAYSNQPQHF. The CDR3 DNA reads as TGTGCCAGCAAAGAAAGAACTGCTTATAGCAATCAGCCCCAGCATTTT.

V and J are TRBV29-1 and TRBJ2-6; D not resolved. Germline V lookup: CDR1 SQVTM, CDR2 ANQGSEA. The CDR3 contains 15 residues. Trimming removed 6 bases from V and 0 bases from J, with 12 bases in between. Here the CDR3 reads CSVGSYNSGANVLTF. Here the CDR3 DNA reads TGCAGCGTCGGATCCTATAACTCTGGGGCCAACGTCCTGACTTTC. Looking up the rest from reference TRBV29-1 and TRBJ2-6 gives the full variable domain: SAVISQKPSRDICQRGTSLTIQCQVDSQVTMMFWYRQQPGQSLTLIATANQGSEATYESGFVIDKFPISRPNLTFSTLTVSNMSPEDSSIYLCSVGSYNSGANVLTFGAGSRLTVL.

In its sample, this clonotype was seen many times. The rearrangement joins TRBV29-1 to TRBJ2-2; D is possibly TRBD2 (6 bases). The CDR3 is 13 amino acids. The ends were cut back, 7 bases at V and 0 bases at J, with 9 bases in the middle. The V gene's germline CDR1 is SQVTM and CDR2 ANQGSEA. The CDR3 nucleotides read TGCAGCGGGCGGGGAGCGAACACCGGGGAGCTGTTTTTT. It specifies CSGRGANTGELFF.

This clonotype has a count of ten or more. The chain employs TRBV20-1 and TRBJ2-3; D perhaps matches TRBD2 (6 bases). V was cut by 1 base and J by 1 base, with 6 bases left in between. Germline CDR1 is DFQATT and CDR2 is SNEGSKA (reference sequence). The CDR3 has 13 amino acids. CDR3 in DNA: TGCAGTGCTAGAGCGGGAGGCACAGATACGCAGTATTTT. This encodes CSARAGGTDTQYF.

V usage is TRBV6-1 and J usage is TRBJ1-4, with 7 bases that match TRBD1. After removal of 4 bases from V and 5 bases from J, the junction contained 31 bases not matched to a gene. This CDR3 has 23 amino acids. Looked up from germline, CDR1 is MNHNS and CDR2 is SASEGT. CDR3 amino acids: CASSGEGATVIWSYPSGNEKLFF. The CDR3 nucleotides read TGTGCCAGCAGTGGAGAGGGGGCAACGGTAATCTGGTCCTATCCGTCTGGGAATGAAAAACTGTTTTTT.

This clonotype was counted many times. The CDR3 nucleotides are TGCGCCAGCAGCCAAGTTACCAACCGCGGGGAGCAGTACTTC. Translating it yields CASSQVTNRGEQYF. V is TRBV4-1 and J is TRBJ2-7; D possibly corresponds to TRBD2 (5 bases). The CDR3 is made up of 14 amino acids. Germline assignment: CDR1 MGHRA and CDR2 YSYEKL. V lost 1 base, J lost 7 bases, and 14 bases lay in between.

V is TRBV29-1 and J is TRBJ1-2, with D uncertain. The CDR3 has 12 residues. Germline V gene sequence: CDR1 SQVTM, CDR2 ANQGSEA. V lost 4 bases and J lost 5, with 11 bases in between. DNA for the CDR3: TGCAGCGTTGGAGGGAATAGGTATGGCTACACCTTC. It codes for CSVGGNRYGYTF. Full variable domain (missing parts from reference TRBV29-1 and TRBJ1-2): SAVISQKPSRDICQRGTSLTIQCQVDSQVTMMFWYRQQPGQSLTLIATANQGSEATYESGFVIDKFPISRPNLTFSTLTVSNMSPEDSSIYLCSVGGNRYGYTFGSGTRLTVV.

The chain has TRBV7-9 and TRBJ1-2; D gene ambiguous. The CDR3 has 15 residues. Germline V gene data show CDR1 as SEHNR and CDR2 as FQNEAQ (reference sequence). V was pared by 1 base and J by 5 bases, with 14 bases between. The CDR3 region has the DNA TGTGCCAGCAGCTTAGATGTGGCGACTAGATATGGCTACACCTTC. Its protein product is CASSLDVATRYGYTF.

The rearrangement uses TRBV11-3 and TRBJ2-2; 8 nucleotides align to TRBD2. V was clipped by 5 bases and J by 15 bases; unmatched bases: 17. The germline V gene encodes CDR1 SGHNT and CDR2 YENEEA. CDR3 length: 15 residues. CDR3 in DNA: TGTGCCAGCAGCCCAGGTGGGGCGGGAGGACCCAATTTGTTTTTT. Translation gives CASSPGGAGGPNLFF.

The chain uses TRBV14 and TRBJ1-1; D is ambiguous. Germline CDR1 and CDR2: SGHDN and FVKESK. V was clipped by 0 bases and J by 8 bases, with 13 bases between them. This CDR3 spans 14 amino acids. The CDR3 bases are TGTGCCAGCAGCCAAGAGGGCTGGGCGAGAGAAGCTTTCTTT. This sequence encodes CASSQEGWAREAFF.

The rearrangement joins TRBV10-2 to TRBJ2-5, with D perhaps TRBD1 or TRBD2 (5 bases each). Trimming removed 2 bases at V and 4 bases at J, with 11 bases between. There are 14 residues in the CDR3. Per the germline V gene, CDR1 is WSHSY and CDR2 is SAAADI. The CDR3 nucleotides read TGCGCCAGCAGTGAGGGGGGTTGGAGAGAGACCCAGTACTTC. The encoded protein is CASSEGGWRETQYF.

V is TRBV18 and J is TRBJ2-7, with D perhaps matching TRBD1 (5 bases). Germline V gene sequence: CDR1 KGHSH, CDR2 LQKENI. The V gene lost 4 bases and the J gene lost 5 bases, with 12 bases spanning the gap. The CDR3 runs to 13 residues. CDR3 DNA sequence: TGTGCCAGCTCACAGGGGCAGGACAACGAGCAGTACTTC. The encoded protein is CASSQGQDNEQYF.

This clonotype occurred a few times. The chain carries TRBV6-4 and TRBJ2-1; 9 positions match TRBD2. Germline-derived CDR1 and CDR2 are MRHNA and SNTAGT. V trimming: 2 bases; J trimming: 10 bases; junction bases outside the gene matches: 12. The CDR3 runs 16 residues. The CDR3 DNA reads TGTGCCAGCAGTGACCCCCAAAGCGGGAGGATCCAGGAGCAGTTCTTC. Its protein product is CASSDPQSGRIQEQFF.

V gene TRBV4-1 combines with J gene TRBJ2-3; 9 bases map to TRBD1. The CDR3 consists of 16 residues. Germline V gene sequence: CDR1 MGHRA, CDR2 YSYEKL. V was pared by 4 bases and J by 3 bases, with 8 bases of the junction left unmatched. Here the CDR3 reads CASSRIRTGDTDTQYF. The CDR3, as DNA: TGCGCCAGCAGCCGTATCAGGACAGGGGATACAGATACGCAGTATTTT.

The sample holds a few counts of this clonotype. The chain has TRBV4-2 and TRBJ2-3, with 16 bases that match TRBD2. V trimming: 2 bases; J trimming: 4 bases; junction bases outside the gene matches: 6. CDR1 and CDR2 (germline): LGHNA, YNFKEQ. The CDR3 is made up of 18 amino acids. The CDR3 DNA sequence: TGTGCCAGCAGCCAATTACCCGGGACTAGCGGGAGGGCAGATACGCAGTATTTT. Encoded protein: CASSQLPGTSGRADTQYF.

The rearrangement uses TRBV6-5 and TRBJ2-4; D is unresolved. CDR3 length equals 11 residues. Trimming took off 6 bases at V and 4 bases at J, with 4 bases between the two ends. Germline V gene lookup returns CDR1 MNHEY and CDR2 SVGAGI. CDR3 nucleotide sequence: TGTGCCAGCAGCGAGAAAAACATTCAGTACTTC. Protein: CASSEKNIQYF.

The chain employs TRBV5-4 and TRBJ2-5; no reliable D call. Trimming took 2 bases from V and 5 from J, leaving 7 bases between them. This CDR3 is built from 12 residues. Germline V gene sequence: CDR1 SGHNT, CDR2 YYREEE (reference sequence). This CDR3 reads CASSLMGETQYF. For the CDR3, the DNA is TGTGCCAGCAGCTTAATGGGGGAGACCCAGTACTTC.